Listed below are T cell receptor beta chains from one sample, sequenced in a study of T-cell reconstitution after alpha-beta-depleted transplantation in children. TCRdb re-analysed the PCR reads in MiXCR, keeping a single row per CDR3 protein. The repertoire includes nearly 550,000 distinct CDR3 sequences, around 16% of them detected once, and more than 2.5% sits in the top ten. The material was PBMCs from the stem cell graft donor, obtained from the stem cell graft. These receptors all come from a human donor who donated a stem cell graft to a child with acute lymphoblastic leukemia. The CDR3 runs from the conserved cysteine through the conserved F or W. Fields, in order: J gene, clone size, D gene, V gene, CDR3 protein, CDR3 DNA. A D gene is named only where the DNA matches it firmly. Clone sizes are given selectively: once, few, many, or a class where the clone is expanded.

j_gene: TRBJ2-3; abundance: few; d_gene: TRBD2; v_gene: TRBV12-3/TRBV12-4; CDR3aa: CASSLHDVWRGDSTDTQYF; CDR3nt: TGTGCCAGCAGCCTTCACGATGTCTGGCGGGGGGACAGCACAGATACGCAGTATTTT
j_gene: TRBJ1-2; abundance: few; d_gene: -; v_gene: TRBV27; CDR3aa: CASSLKGGYGYTF; CDR3nt: TGTGCCAGCAGTTTAAAGGGGGGCTATGGCTACACCTTC
j_gene: TRBJ2-3; abundance: -; d_gene: -; v_gene: TRBV20-1; CDR3aa: CSARADSIAPDTQYF; CDR3nt: TGCAGTGCTAGAGCGGATTCCATCGCCCCAGATACGCAGTATTTT
j_gene: TRBJ2-7; abundance: -; d_gene: -; v_gene: TRBV6-6; CDR3aa: CASSPRIQKYF; CDR3nt: TGTGCCAGCAGCCCTCGTATCCAGAAGTACTTC
j_gene: TRBJ2-1; abundance: few; d_gene: -; v_gene: TRBV5-1; CDR3aa: CASSLQPRERVWGESYNEQFF; CDR3nt: TGCGCCAGCAGCCTGCAACCCAGGGAGAGAGTATGGGGTGAGAGCTACAATGAGCAGTTCTTC
j_gene: TRBJ2-7; abundance: -; d_gene: TRBD1; v_gene: TRBV7-9; CDR3aa: CASSLVTGGPNEQYF; CDR3nt: TGTGCCAGCAGCTTAGTTACAGGGGGCCCTAACGAGCAGTACTTC
j_gene: TRBJ2-1; abundance: -; d_gene: -; v_gene: TRBV9; CDR3aa: CASSAEADLLGPNYNEQFF; CDR3nt: TGTGCCAGCAGCGCCGAGGCGGACTTACTAGGGCCCAACTACAATGAGCAGTTCTTC
j_gene: TRBJ1-3; abundance: few; d_gene: -; v_gene: TRBV6-5; CDR3aa: CASSSWIDYSGNTIYF; CDR3nt: TGTGCCAGCAGTTCCTGGATTGATTACTCTGGAAACACCATATATTTT
j_gene: TRBJ2-1; abundance: -; d_gene: -; v_gene: TRBV20-1; CDR3aa: CSARVGPYNEQFF; CDR3nt: TGCAGTGCTAGAGTCGGCCCCTACAATGAGCAGTTCTTC
j_gene: TRBJ2-1; abundance: -; d_gene: -; v_gene: TRBV20-1; CDR3aa: CSASKRRGDYNEQFF; CDR3nt: TGCAGTGCGTCAAAGCGGCGGGGAGACTACAATGAGCAGTTCTTC
j_gene: TRBJ2-1; abundance: many; d_gene: -; v_gene: TRBV5-1; CDR3aa: CASSLNPTYNEQFF; CDR3nt: TGCGCCAGCAGCTTGAACCCTACCTACAATGAGCAGTTCTTC